The rows below give T cell receptor beta chains drawn from one sample of a study of T cell responses to AZD1222 COVID-19 vaccine. The table came from immunoSEQ multiplex PCR; TCRdb's copy has only in-frame clones and leaves some out. The sample yields around 160,000 clones, around nine tenths seen once. The sequenced sample was peripheral blood, obtained on day 0 of AZD1222 vaccination. Receptors were obtained from an adult in good health. Each CDR3 is given with its conserved first and last residue. A D gene is named only where the DNA matches it firmly. Clone size, where shown, is once, few, many, or a class for clones that have expanded.

TRBD1 TRBJ2-7 TRBV6-5 once TGTGCCAGCAGTAGCCGGGACAGGGGTTACGAGCAGTACTTC CASSSRDRGYEQYF
NA TRBJ1-1 TRBV7-7 NA TGTGCCAGCAGCTTATGGGAGGGCGACACTGAAGCTTTCTTT CASSLWEGDTEAFF
NA TRBJ2-5 TRBV5-6 NA TGTGCCAGCAGCTTGTGGGGGGAGACCCAGTACTTC CASSLWGETQYF
TRBD1 TRBJ1-1 TRBV7-3 NA TGTGCCAGCAGCACCGGCGGGACAGGGATTACTGAAGCTTTCTTT CASSTGGTGITEAFF
NA TRBJ1-2 TRBV7-8 NA TGTGCCAGCAGCCTAGAGCGGTTTAGAACTAACTATGGCTACACCTTC CASSLERFRTNYGYTF
TRBD1 TRBJ1-2 TRBV12-3/TRBV12-4 NA TGTGCCAGCAGCCCGGACAGGGTTGGCTACACCTTC CASSPDRVGYTF
NA TRBJ1-1 TRBV30 NA TGTGCCTGGAGTCTCAACACTGAAGCTTTCTTT CAWSLNTEAFF
NA TRBJ1-2 TRBV6-6 NA TGTGCCAGCAGTTACTGGGGCGGGGTGGTTGGCTACACCTTC CASSYWGGVVGYTF
TRBD1 TRBJ1-2 TRBV3-1/TRBV3-2 NA TGTGCCAGCAGCAAAGGGACAGCTTTAAACTATGGCTACACCTTC CASSKGTALNYGYTF
NA TRBJ1-6 TRBV3-1/TRBV3-2 NA TGTGCCAGCAGCCAAGTGCAGGGAGATTCACCCCTCCACTTT CASSQVQGDSPLHF
NA TRBJ2-7 TRBV6-2/TRBV6-3 NA TGTGCCAGCAGTTACTCAGGCGGGAACTACGAGCAGTACTTC CASSYSGGNYEQYF
NA TRBJ1-6 TRBV11-3 NA TGTGCCAGCAGCCACCGGGACAAGAATTCACCCCTCCACTTT CASSHRDKNSPLHF
NA TRBJ1-3 TRBV27 once TGTGCCAGCAGCACACGGGACGGTGGGAGCTCTGGAAACACCATATATTTT CASSTRDGGSSGNTIYF
TRBD1 TRBJ1-2 TRBV11-2 NA TGTGCCAGCAGCCCTAGACAGGGACCCAACTATGGCTACACCTTC CASSPRQGPNYGYTF
TRBD1 TRBJ2-3 TRBV27 NA TGTGCCAGCAGTTTATTGGGGTTGGGACAGGGCACAGATACGCAGTATTTT CASSLLGLGQGTDTQYF
NA TRBJ1-2 TRBV5-1 NA TGCGCCAGCAGCTTGTTTGGGACGGCCCTCGACTATGGCTACACCTTC CASSLFGTALDYGYTF
NA TRBJ1-1 TRBV6-2/TRBV6-3 NA TGTGCCAGCAGCGACCCGGGGTCTGAAGCTTTCTTT CASSDPGSEAFF
NA TRBJ2-5 TRBV5-1 NA TGCGCCAGCAGCTCGGGGAGACGACAAGAGACCCAGTACTTC CASSSGRRQETQYF
NA TRBJ2-5 TRBV24-1 NA TGTGCCACCAGTGAAGGAGGGCGGTGGGAGACCCAGTACTTC CATSEGGRWETQYF
NA TRBJ1-5 TRBV6-6 NA TGTGCCAGCAGTTACCCGGAGACCTATCAGCCCCAGCATTTT CASSYPETYQPQHF
NA TRBJ2-3 TRBV5-8 NA TGTGCCCAAGGGCAGGACAGCACAGATACGCAGTATTTT CAQGQDSTDTQYF
NA TRBJ2-7 TRBV4-3 few TGCGCCAGCAGCTCCCGTTCTCCGCCCTACGAGCAGTACTTC CASSSRSPPYEQYF
NA TRBJ1-5 TRBV5-1 NA TGCGCCAGCAGCCCCAGGGGTAATCAGCCCCAGCATTTT CASSPRGNQPQHF
NA TRBJ2-7 TRBV3-1/TRBV3-2 NA TGTGCCAGCAGCCAAGGATTATCCTACGAGCAGTACTTC CASSQGLSYEQYF
NA TRBJ1-6 TRBV7-2 NA TGTGCCAGCAGCTTAGGACCTTCCCTTAATTCACCCCTCCACTTT CASSLGPSLNSPLHF
NA TRBJ1-1 TRBV29-1 NA TGCAGCGTTACAATGGGGAACACTGAAGCTTTCTTT CSVTMGNTEAFF
NA TRBJ1-1 TRBV12-3/TRBV12-4 few TGTGCCAGCAGTTTAGTCGGAGGGACTGAAGCTTTCTTT CASSLVGGTEAFF
NA TRBJ2-7 TRBV15 NA TGTGCCACCAGCAGACAGAAACAAGAGCAGTACTTC CATSRQKQEQYF
TRBD1 TRBJ1-2 TRBV12-3/TRBV12-4 NA TGTGCCAGCAGTCTGGGACAGGTGGGCTACACCTTC CASSLGQVGYTF
TRBD2 TRBJ2-1 TRBV7-3 few TGTGCCAGCAGCTCACCTCGCGGGGGGGTTGTGAATGAGCAGTTCTTC CASSSPRGGVVNEQFF
NA TRBJ2-7 TRBV19 NA TGTGCCAGTAGTGTACGATATCGGGAAGAGCAGTACTTC CASSVRYREEQYF
TRBD1 TRBJ1-2 TRBV27 NA TGTGCCAGCAGTGCGACCGACAGGGGGGTGACTACCTTC CASSATDRGVTTF
TRBD1 TRBJ2-1 TRBV6-4 NA TGTGCCCGTCAACGTAAGGACAGGGGACGAGTATCCGATGAGCAGTTCTTC CARQRKDRGRVSDEQFF
TRBD1 TRBJ1-5 TRBV6-5 few TGTGCCAGCAGTATCGGGACAGGGGGCAATCAGCCCCAGCATTTT CASSIGTGGNQPQHF
TRBD1 TRBJ1-2 TRBV25-1 NA TGTGCCAGCAGCTGGACAGGGGGATATGGCTACACCTTC CASSWTGGYGYTF
TRBD1 TRBJ1-2 TRBV6-4 NA TGTGCCAGCAGTGACCTCGAGGGGACAGATCGGGGATTTAATGGCTACACCTTC CASSDLEGTDRGFNGYTF